What follows is one TCR beta chain and its context. This record comes from a study of blood T cell repertoires in COVID-19. Study overall: COVID-19 samples from acute and convalescent phases originated in the United States, Italy and Spain.

Assay: immunoSEQ multiplex PCR; the TCRdb copy retains only in-frame clones and omits some. Of some 310,000 clones listed, roughly 87% were seen once; the top ten hold 1%. Trimming took off 7 bases at V and 1 base at J, with 10 bases between the two ends. This CDR3 is built from 13 residues. In germline, CDR1 is ENHRY, CDR2 SYGVKD. This sequence was found in a man aged 45-65 years with active or convalescent COVID-19. The V call is TRBV10-3, the J call TRBJ1-1, with D unresolved. The sequencing input was peripheral blood. Here the CDR3 DNA reads TGTGCCATCAAGCTCGGGGAGAACACTGAAGCTTTCTTT. This codes for CAIKLGENTEAFF.